This entry features one T cell receptor beta chain sequence. Generated by immunoSEQ multiplex PCR, the TCRdb table keeps only in-frame clones and is missing some. The sample yields about 33,000 clones, around nine tenths seen once. This specimen belongs to a study of blood T cell repertoires in COVID-19. Study-level background: Acute and convalescent COVID-19 samples came from the United States, Italy and Spain. The analysed material was cDNA or gDNA that came from T cells, B-cell-depleted T cells, or PBMCs.

This receptor was identified in a human donor in a cohort sampled during active COVID-19. The sample consisted of peripheral blood.

CDR3 coding DNA: TGTGCCAGCAGCCACGAGGGGGGGCCCTATGGCTACACCTTC. Translated, it gives CASSHEGGPYGYTF. The rearrangement links TRBV3-1 (or the pseudogene TRBV3-2) to TRBJ1-2; D might be TRBD1 (6 bases). Germline CDR1 and CDR2: LGHDT and YNNKEL (reference sequence). The CDR3 extends over 14 amino acids. Trimming removed 3 bases from V and 4 bases from J, with 12 bases in between.